This T cell receptor beta chain was recorded in a study of T cells in Graves' hyperthyroidism and ophthalmopathy (dated 2019 in TCRdb). As for the study more broadly: Peripheral blood samples were taken at the time of initial diagnosis, prior to any treatment. Following sampling, methimazole starting at 30 mg daily was given to hyperthyroidism patients, and high-dose intravenous methylprednisolone was given to ophthalmopathy patients. In addition, the study compared T-cell repertoires in thyroid tissue and in blood from about 6 Graves' hyperthyroidism patients. According to the paper, TCR Vbeta CDR3 sequencing was carried out on over 130 peripheral blood samples, which came from fewer than 50 ophthalmopathy, about 75 hyperthyroidism and 17 progressor patients. A discovery cohort of roughly 100 patients, about 43 with Graves' ophthalmopathy and about 58 with stable Graves' hyperthyroidism, was used to find distinguishing TCR V-J signatures. For training and testing, the 100 or so patients in the discovery cohort were randomly divided in a 7:3 ratio. Whether ophthalmopathy could be predicted prospectively was tested in an independent validation cohort made up of under 20 hyperthyroidism patients plus 17 patients who later progressed to ophthalmopathy.

At least ten counts were recorded for this clonotype. Its binding antigen is unknown. No much larger clonotype is one base removed from it; base qualities were not supplied. In the ophthalmopathy patients, disease was moderately to severely active, with a Clinical Activity Score of 3 or more, a NOSPECS grade of 4 or more, and a duration of less than 3 months. The study excluded patients with uncontrolled infections, other autoimmune diseases, pregnancy or lactation. Diagnoses were based on clinical symptoms, serum thyroxine and TRAb, thyroid ultrasound and orbital computed tomography. PBMCs were separated from approximately 10 ml of fresh peripheral blood using Ficoll-Paque density gradient centrifugation. Total RNA was extracted with Trizol reagent, and quality was checked on an Agilent 2100 Bioanalyzer. Amplification of TCR beta CDR3 regions was carried out from RNA transcripts. The first round of RT-PCR for the TCR CDR3 was performed with the HTBI primer set and the Qiagen OneStep RT-PCR kit. The libraries were constructed in a second round of multiplex PCR and then size-selected and purified. The libraries were sequenced on an Illumina HiSeq2000 using paired-end 100 bp reads. As for how the authors treated the data: SOAPnuke was used to process the raw data, throwing out any read that contained adapters or uncalled bases, had a mean Phred below 15, or lacked an exact constant-primer or identifier match. COPE v1.2.5 was used to merge the high-quality paired reads, and each unique nucleotide sequence was defined as a clonotype. Clonotypes were aligned to IMGT TRBV, TRBD and TRBJ reference segments using MiTCR v1.1. The analysis was restricted to V-J combinations with a frequency above 0.0001, which together covered 99% to 99.2% of the repertoires. The TCS score was defined as the ratio of F50 (clonal expansion) to E x V (chaos), calculated using BLOSUM62-based TCRdist between CDR3 peptides within each V-J. Welch's t-statistics and random forest reduced fewer than 550 V-J features to about 12, which were used in a naive Bayes classifier (R e1071). TCRdb trimmed the raw reads at Q25, called clones with MiXCR and kept productive beta chains. Identical CDR3 proteins give one entry, which carries the most common genes and DNA. What appears here as the V and J calls and clone size reflects TCRdb's work, not the paper's. The sample table holds under 600,000 distinct CDR3 sequences, of which 16% were seen once. The top ten clonotypes cover approximately 3.5% of the sample.

Between the V and J ends, shortened by 3 bases and 1 base respectively, the junction contains 12 bases. Including cysteine and phenylalanine, the CDR3 has 14 amino acids. The DNA shown is the 42-base CDR3, in frame from base 1. CDR1 and CDR2 are read off the germline V gene (reference sequence) as DFQATT and SNEGSKA. Results and caveats for the whole study, not just this receptor: In cross-validation, a model built on a 13 V-J signature told ophthalmopathy apart from stable hyperthyroidism with 85% to 90% sensitivity and 81% to 82% specificity, and in testing the same model reached 80%/75%. In validation, the model predicted progression to ophthalmopathy with over 65% sensitivity and 72.22% specificity, a median of about 6 months before onset. Sample size was not statistically predetermined, and investigators were not blinded to group allocation. Most expanded thyroid clonotypes (frequency above 0.001) were also detected in blood, suggesting blood repertoires may reflect thyroid immune responses.

The sequence came from a woman aged 40 to 50 with Graves' ophthalmopathy. Rearrangement joined TRBV20-1 to TRBJ2-5; no D gene is confidently identified. Sequencing was carried out using blood. The CDR3 amino acid sequence is: CSASGLGPQETQYF. The DNA is as follows: TGCAGTGCTAGTGGCTTAGGGCCCCAAGAGACCCAGTACTTC.